A single TCR beta chain is shown here with its context. The target antigen is unknown. The CDR3 has 13 residues. Trimming cost V 2 bases and J 1 base, with 6 bases left between them. Germline lookup yields CDR1 MNHNY and CDR2 SVGAGI (reference sequence). This record comes from a study of T-cell memory formation after mild COVID-19. Turning to the study itself: Clusters of TCRs were largely donor specific. Points from the study as a whole: Second-wave clones reaching peak frequency on day 37 lacked confirmed SARS-CoV-2 specificity. Some responding clones appeared in pre-infection memory, suggesting cross-reactive memory joined. CD4/CD8 balance characterized clones contracting day 15 to 85, and CD4+ skew characterized later expanders.

TCRdb reprocessed the 5' RACE reads with MiXCR, giving one entry per CDR3 protein. The sample yields about 290,000 distinct CDR3 sequences, about 16% seen once. This TCR derives from a man aged 18 to 29 who had mild COVID-19 (a few samples of this study predate the infection). Cell type and time point are not known. This rearrangement joins TRBV6-6 to TRBJ2-7; D is uncertain. Sequencing was carried out using PBMCs or a T cell subset sorted from them (not recorded which). CDR3 residues: CASSYDRSYEQYF. The CDR3 bases are TGTGCCAGCAGTTACGACCGGTCCTACGAGCAGTACTTC.